The sequence of this TCR beta chain was determined in a study of CXCR3-negative and CXCR3-positive naive CD8 T cells (dated by TCRdb to about 2019). Background for the entire study: In total, some 140 million TRB reads were obtained, corresponding to roughly 1.5 +/- 0.3 million reads per library. The diversity and physicochemical repertoire analyses included 11 donors pooled from two independent experiments. TRBV-TRBJ cluster analysis included naive subsets from 5 donors and memory cells from 3 donors.

For every CD8+ T cell subset, approximately 300,000 cells were flow-sorted straight into RLT lysis buffer, and each subset was sorted in triplicate. To keep memory contaminants out, a stringent definition of naive CD8+ T cells was applied: CD45RO-CCR7+CD27+CD95-. Using standard density gradient centrifugation, peripheral blood mononuclear cells were isolated from buffy coats. A FACSAria III was used to flow-sort naive CD8+ T cells into CXCR3-negative and CXCR3-positive populations. Total RNA was extracted from sorted cells with an RNeasy Mini Kit. Points the paper makes about the study in general: CXCR3 expression partially decreased after cryopreservation, so most assays used freshly isolated PBMCs. Repertoire diversity was comparably high in both naive subsets but much lower in memory CD8+ T cells. Compared with CXCR3-negative naive cells, CXCR3-positive naive cells had TRB CDR3s with higher hydrophobicity (lower Kidera factor 4), lower energy, and higher strength and volume indices. Within the same donor, TRBV-TRBJ usage looked similar between naive CXCR3-negative and CXCR3-positive cells, but memory cells had distinct patterns. Because surface CD5, which is linked to self-reactivity in mice, was comparable between the naive subsets, TCR interaction strength was also inferred from TRB CDR3 physicochemical properties.

Sequencing used a NextSeq 550. The Human TCR Profiling Kit (MiLaboratory) was used to prepare UMI-labeled 5' RACE TRB cDNA libraries. cDNA synthesis used the entire amount of extracted RNA, and PCR amplification then used the entire amount of cDNA produced. The libraries were made side by side, with each library going through the same number of PCR cycles. Per the authors' processing: With a minimum of two reads required per UMI, MIGEC and MiXCR pulled out about 50,000 +/- 10,000 unique UMI-labeled TRB cDNA molecules from each library. On average, each library contained 40,000 +/- 10,000 functional in-frame TRB CDR3 nucleotide clonotypes without stop codons. After downsampling to 5000 UMI-labeled TRB molecules per sample, diversity metrics such as normalized Shannon-Wiener and Chao1 were calculated in VDJtools. VDJtools was used to calculate clonotype-size-weighted physicochemical properties of the central five CDR3 residues, namely interaction energy, strength, volume and Kidera factor 4. TCRdb reprocessed the reads, so every CDR3 protein sequence counts as one entry and DNA is not shown. These V and J calls rely on TCRdb rather than the paper's analysis. The sample table on file contains about 130,000 distinct CDR3 sequences. Just under 0.5% of the sample belongs to the ten largest clones.

As to this clonotype: Its specific antigen is unknown.

Measured from the cysteine to the phenylalanine, the CDR3 is 15 residues long. The DNA is unrecorded. Sequences were obtained from naive CXCR3- CD8+ T cells from blood. What the cell subset or site label conveys for this sample: CD45RO-CCR7+CD27+CD95- naive CD8+ T cells lacking CXCR3 (TNR3-). The TCR was taken from a human donor in good health. Some clones in this sample may be carry-over from other donors' samples. The chain links TRBV12-3 or TRBV12-4 with TRBJ1-3; TCRdb proposes TRBD1, but this gene call is untestable without DNA. The CDR3 corresponds to CASSLTGLSGNTIYF.